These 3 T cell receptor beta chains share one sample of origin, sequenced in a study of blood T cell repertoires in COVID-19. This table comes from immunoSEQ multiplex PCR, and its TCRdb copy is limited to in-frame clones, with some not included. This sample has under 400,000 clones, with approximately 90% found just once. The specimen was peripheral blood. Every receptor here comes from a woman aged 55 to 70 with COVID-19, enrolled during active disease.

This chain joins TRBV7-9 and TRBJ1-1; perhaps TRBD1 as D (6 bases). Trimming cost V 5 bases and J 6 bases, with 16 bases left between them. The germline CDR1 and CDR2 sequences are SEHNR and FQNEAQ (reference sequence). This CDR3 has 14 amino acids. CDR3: CASSPQGGSPEAFF. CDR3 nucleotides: TGTGCCAGCAGCCCACAGGGAGGGAGCCCTGAAGCTTTCTTT.

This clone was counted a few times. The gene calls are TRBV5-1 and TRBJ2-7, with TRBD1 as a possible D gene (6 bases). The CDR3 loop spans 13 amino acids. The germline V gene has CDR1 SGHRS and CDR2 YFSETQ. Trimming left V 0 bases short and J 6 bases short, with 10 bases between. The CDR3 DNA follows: TGCGCCAGCAGCTTGGTCGTAGGGGGCGAGCAGTACTTC. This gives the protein CASSLVVGGEQYF.

CDR3 sequence: CASSQGRREGGYTF. In DNA, the CDR3 is TGTGCCAGCAGCCAAGGGAGGAGGGAAGGGGGCTACACCTTC. J is TRBJ1-2 and V is TRBV4-2; D not resolved. Germline-derived CDR1 and CDR2 are LGHNA and YNFKEQ. This CDR3 region has 14 residues. Trimming stripped 1 base from V and 8 bases from J, with 14 bases between.